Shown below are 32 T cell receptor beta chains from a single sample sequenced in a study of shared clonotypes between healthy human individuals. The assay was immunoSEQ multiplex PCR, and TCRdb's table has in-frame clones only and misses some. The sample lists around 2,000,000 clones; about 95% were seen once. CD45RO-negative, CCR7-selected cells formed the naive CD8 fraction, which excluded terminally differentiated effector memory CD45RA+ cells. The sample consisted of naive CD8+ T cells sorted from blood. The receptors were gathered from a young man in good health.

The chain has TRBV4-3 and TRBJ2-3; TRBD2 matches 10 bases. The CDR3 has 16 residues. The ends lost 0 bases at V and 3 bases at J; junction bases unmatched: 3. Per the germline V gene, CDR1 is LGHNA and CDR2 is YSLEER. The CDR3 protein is CASSQEAGGPTDTQYF. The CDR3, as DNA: TGCGCCAGCAGCCAAGAAGCGGGAGGGCCTACAGATACGCAGTATTTT.

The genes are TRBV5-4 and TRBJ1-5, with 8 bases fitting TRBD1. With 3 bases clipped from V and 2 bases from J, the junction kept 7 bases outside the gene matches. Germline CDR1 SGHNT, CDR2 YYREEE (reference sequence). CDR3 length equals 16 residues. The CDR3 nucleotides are TGTGCCAGCAGCTCACCGACAGGGGCAGGCAATCAGCCCCAGCATTTT. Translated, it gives CASSSPTGAGNQPQHF.

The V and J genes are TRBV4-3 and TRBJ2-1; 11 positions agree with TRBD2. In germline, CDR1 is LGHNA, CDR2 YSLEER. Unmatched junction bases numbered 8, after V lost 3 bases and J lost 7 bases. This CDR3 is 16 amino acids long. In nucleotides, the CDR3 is TGCGCCAGCAGCCATTTCCTAGCGGGAGGAGAAAATGAGCAGTTCTTC. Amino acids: CASSHFLAGGENEQFF.

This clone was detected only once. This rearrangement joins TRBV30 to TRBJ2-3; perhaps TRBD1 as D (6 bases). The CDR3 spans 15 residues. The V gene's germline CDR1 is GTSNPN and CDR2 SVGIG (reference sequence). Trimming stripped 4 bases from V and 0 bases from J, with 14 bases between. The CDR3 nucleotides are TGTGCCTGGACTTCCGGGACAACTAGCACAGATACGCAGTATTTT. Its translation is CAWTSGTTSTDTQYF.

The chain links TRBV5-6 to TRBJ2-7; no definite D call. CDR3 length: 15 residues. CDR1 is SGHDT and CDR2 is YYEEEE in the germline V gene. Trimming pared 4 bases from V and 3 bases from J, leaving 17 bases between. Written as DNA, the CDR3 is TGTGCCAGCAGCCTAGAAGACCAACCCTACTACGAGCAGTACTTC. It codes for CASSLEDQPYYEQYF.

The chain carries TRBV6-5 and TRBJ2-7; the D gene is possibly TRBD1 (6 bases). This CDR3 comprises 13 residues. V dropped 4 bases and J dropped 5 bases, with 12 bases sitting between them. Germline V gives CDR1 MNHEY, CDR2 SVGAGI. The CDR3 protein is CASSFRGTHEQYF. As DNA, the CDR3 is TGTGCCAGCAGTTTCAGGGGAACCCACGAGCAGTACTTC.

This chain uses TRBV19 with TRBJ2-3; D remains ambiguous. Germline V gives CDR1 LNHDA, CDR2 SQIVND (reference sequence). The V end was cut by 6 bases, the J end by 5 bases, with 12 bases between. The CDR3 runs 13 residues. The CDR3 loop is CASSPLVGDTQYF. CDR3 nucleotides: TGTGCCAGTAGCCCCTTGGTTGGAGATACGCAGTATTTT.

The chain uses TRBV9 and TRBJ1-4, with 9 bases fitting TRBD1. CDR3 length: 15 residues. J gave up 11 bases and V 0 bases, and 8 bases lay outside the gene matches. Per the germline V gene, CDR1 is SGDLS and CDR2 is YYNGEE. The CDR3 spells CASSVGGQGGEKLFF. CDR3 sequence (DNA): TGTGCCAGCAGCGTAGGGGGACAGGGAGGCGAGAAACTGTTTTTT.

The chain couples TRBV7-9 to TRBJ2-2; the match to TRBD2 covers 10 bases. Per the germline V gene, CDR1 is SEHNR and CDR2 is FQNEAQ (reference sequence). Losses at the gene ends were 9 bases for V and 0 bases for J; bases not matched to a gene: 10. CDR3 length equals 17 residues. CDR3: CASPGAGGPPNTGELFF. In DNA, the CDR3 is TGTGCCAGTCCCGGAGCGGGGGGGCCCCCGAACACCGGGGAGCTGTTTTTT.

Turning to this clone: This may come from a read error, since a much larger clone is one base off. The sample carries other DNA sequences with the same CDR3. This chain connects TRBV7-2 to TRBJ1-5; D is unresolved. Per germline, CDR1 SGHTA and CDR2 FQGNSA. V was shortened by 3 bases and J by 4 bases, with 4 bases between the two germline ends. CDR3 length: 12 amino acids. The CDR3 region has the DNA TGTGCCAGCAGCTTGGGGAATCAGCCCCAGCATTTT. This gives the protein CASSLGNQPQHF. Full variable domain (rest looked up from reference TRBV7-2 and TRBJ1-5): GAGVSQSPSNKVTEKGKDVELRCDPISGHTALYWYRQSLGQGLEFLIYFQGNSAPDKSGLPSDRFSAERTGGSVSTLTIQRTQQEDSAVYLCASSLGNQPQHFGDGTRLSIL.

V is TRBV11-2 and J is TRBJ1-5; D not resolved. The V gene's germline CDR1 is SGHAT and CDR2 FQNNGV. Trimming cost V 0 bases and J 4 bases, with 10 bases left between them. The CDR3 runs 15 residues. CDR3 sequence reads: CASSLEASLNQPQHF. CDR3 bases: TGTGCCAGCAGCTTAGAAGCCAGCCTAAATCAGCCCCAGCATTTT.

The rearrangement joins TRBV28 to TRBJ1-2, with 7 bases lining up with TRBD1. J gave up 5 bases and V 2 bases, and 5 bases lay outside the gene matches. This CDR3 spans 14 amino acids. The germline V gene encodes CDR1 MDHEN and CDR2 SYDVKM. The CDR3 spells CASSLRHRGYGYTF. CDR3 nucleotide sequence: TGTGCCAGCAGTTTACGTCACAGGGGTTATGGCTACACCTTC.

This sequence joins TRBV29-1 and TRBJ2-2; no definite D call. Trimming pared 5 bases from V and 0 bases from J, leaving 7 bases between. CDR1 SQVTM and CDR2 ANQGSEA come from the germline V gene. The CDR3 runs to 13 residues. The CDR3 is CSVRSTNTGELFF. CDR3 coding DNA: TGCAGCGTTAGAAGCACGAACACCGGGGAGCTGTTTTTT.

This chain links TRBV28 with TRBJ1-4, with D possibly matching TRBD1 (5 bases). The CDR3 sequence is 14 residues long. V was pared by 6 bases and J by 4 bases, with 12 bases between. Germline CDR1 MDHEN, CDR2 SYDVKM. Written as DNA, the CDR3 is TGTGCCAGCAGCCCGGGGCACTTTAATGAAAAACTGTTTTTT. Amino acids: CASSPGHFNEKLFF.

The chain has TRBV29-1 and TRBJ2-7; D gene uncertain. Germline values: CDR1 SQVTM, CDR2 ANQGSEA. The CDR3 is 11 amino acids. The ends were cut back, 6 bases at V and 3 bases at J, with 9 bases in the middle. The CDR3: CSVATVYEQYF. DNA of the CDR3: TGCAGCGTAGCTACAGTCTACGAGCAGTACTTC.

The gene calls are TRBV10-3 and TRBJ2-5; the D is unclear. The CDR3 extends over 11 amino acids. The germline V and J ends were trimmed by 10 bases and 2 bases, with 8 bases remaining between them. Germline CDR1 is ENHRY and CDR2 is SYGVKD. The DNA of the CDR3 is TGTGCCACCGATAAACAAGAGACCCAGTACTTC. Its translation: CATDKQETQYF.

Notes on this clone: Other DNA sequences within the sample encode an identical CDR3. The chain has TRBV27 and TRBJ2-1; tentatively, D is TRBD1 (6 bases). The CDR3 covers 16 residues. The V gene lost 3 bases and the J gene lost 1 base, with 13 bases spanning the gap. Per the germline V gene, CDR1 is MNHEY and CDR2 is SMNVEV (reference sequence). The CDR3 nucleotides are TGTGCCAGCAGTTTGTCTGCAGGGGAATCCTACAATGAGCAGTTCTTC. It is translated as CASSLSAGESYNEQFF.

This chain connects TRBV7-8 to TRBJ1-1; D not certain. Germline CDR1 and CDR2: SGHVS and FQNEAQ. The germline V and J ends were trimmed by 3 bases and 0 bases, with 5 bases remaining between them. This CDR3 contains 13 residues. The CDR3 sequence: CASSFGMNTEAFF. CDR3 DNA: TGTGCCAGCAGCTTCGGAATGAACACTGAAGCTTTCTTT.

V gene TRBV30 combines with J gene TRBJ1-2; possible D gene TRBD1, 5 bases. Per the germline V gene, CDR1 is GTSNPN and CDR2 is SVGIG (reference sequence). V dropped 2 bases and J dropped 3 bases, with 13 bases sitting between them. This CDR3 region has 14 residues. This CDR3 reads CAWSPQGEHYGYTF. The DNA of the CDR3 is TGTGCCTGGAGTCCGCAGGGTGAACACTATGGCTACACCTTC. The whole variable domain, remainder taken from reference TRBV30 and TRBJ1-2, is SQTIHQWPATLVQPVGSPLSLECTVEGTSNPNLYWYRQAAGRGLQLLFYSVGIGQISSEVPQNLSASRPQDRQFILSSKKLLLSDSGFYLCAWSPQGEHYGYTFGSGTRLTVV.

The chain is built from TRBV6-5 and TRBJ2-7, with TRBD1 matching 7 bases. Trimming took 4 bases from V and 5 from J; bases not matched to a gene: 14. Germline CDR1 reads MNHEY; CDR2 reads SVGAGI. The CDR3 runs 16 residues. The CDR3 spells CASSSLAGTARDEQYF. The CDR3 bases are TGTGCCAGCAGTTCCCTAGCCGGGACAGCCCGGGACGAGCAGTACTTC.

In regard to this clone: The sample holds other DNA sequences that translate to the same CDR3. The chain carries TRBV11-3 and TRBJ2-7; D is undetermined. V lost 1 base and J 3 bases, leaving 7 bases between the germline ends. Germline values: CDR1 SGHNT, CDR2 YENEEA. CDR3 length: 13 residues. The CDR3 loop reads CASSLGASYEQYF. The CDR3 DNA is TGTGCCAGCAGCTTAGGGGCCAGCTACGAGCAGTACTTC. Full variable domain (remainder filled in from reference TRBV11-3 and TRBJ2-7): EAGVVQSPRYKIIEKKQPVAFWCNPISGHNTLYWYLQNLGQGPELLIRYENEEAVDDSQLPKDRFSAERLKGVDSTLKIQPAELGDSAVYLCASSLGASYEQYFGPGTRLTVT.

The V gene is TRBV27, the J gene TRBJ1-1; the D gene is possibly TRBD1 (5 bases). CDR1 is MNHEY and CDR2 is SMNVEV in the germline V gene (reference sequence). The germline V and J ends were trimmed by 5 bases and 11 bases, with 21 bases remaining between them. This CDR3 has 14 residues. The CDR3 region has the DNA TGTGCCAGCAGTACCGGAGGGTCCGGGGGAGAGGCTTTCTTT. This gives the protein CASSTGGSGGEAFF.

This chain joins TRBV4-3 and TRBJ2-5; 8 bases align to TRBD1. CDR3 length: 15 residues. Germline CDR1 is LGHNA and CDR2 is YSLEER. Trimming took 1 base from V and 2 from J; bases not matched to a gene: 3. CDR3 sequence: CASSQVTGGQETQYF. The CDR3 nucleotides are TGCGCCAGCAGCCAAGTCACAGGGGGGCAAGAGACCCAGTACTTC.

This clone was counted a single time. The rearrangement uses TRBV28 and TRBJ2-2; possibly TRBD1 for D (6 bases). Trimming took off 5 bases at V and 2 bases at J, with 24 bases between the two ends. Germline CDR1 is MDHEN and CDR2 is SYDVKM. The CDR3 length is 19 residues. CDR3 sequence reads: CASSGKTGENPLNTGELFF. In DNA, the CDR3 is TGTGCCAGCAGTGGAAAGACAGGAGAAAACCCCCTAAACACCGGGGAGCTGTTTTTT.

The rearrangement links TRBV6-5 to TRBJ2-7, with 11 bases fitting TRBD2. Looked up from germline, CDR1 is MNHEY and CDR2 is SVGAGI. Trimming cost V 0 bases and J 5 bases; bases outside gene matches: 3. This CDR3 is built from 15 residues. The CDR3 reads CASSYSEGLADEQYF. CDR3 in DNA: TGTGCCAGCAGTTACTCGGAGGGACTAGCGGACGAGCAGTACTTC.

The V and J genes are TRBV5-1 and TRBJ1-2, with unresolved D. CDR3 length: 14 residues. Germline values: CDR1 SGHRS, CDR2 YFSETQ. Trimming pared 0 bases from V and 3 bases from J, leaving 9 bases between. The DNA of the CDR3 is TGCGCCAGCAGCTTGGTGGTGGAGGACTATGGCTACACCTTC. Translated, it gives CASSLVVEDYGYTF.

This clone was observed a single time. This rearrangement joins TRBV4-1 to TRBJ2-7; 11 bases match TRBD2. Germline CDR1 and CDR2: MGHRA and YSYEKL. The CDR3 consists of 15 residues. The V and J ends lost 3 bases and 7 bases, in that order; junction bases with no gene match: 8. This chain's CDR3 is CASSQNSGRAGEQYF. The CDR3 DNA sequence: TGCGCCAGCAGCCAGAATAGCGGGAGGGCGGGTGAGCAGTACTTC.

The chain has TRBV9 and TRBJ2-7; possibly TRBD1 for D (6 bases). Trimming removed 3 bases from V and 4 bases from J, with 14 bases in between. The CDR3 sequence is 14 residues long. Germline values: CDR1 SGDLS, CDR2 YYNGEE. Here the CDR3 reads CASSDGDNRYEQYF. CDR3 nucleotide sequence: TGTGCCAGCAGCGACGGGGACAATAGATACGAGCAGTACTTC.

The CDR3 region has the DNA TGTGCCAGCAGTTCGGGGAACATTCAGTACTTC. Its protein product is CASSSGNIQYF. The chain combines TRBV27 with TRBJ2-4, with D possibly matching TRBD2 (5 bases). CDR3 length equals 11 residues. V was shortened by 4 bases and J by 7 bases, with 5 bases between the two germline ends. Germline assignment: CDR1 MNHEY and CDR2 SMNVEV (reference sequence).

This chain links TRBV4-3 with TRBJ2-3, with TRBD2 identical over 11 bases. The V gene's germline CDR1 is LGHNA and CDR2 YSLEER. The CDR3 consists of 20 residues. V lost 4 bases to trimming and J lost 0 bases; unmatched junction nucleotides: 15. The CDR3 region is CASSPGPGTSGADSTDTQYF. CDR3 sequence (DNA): TGCGCCAGCAGCCCGGGACCCGGGACTAGCGGTGCCGATAGCACAGATACGCAGTATTTT.

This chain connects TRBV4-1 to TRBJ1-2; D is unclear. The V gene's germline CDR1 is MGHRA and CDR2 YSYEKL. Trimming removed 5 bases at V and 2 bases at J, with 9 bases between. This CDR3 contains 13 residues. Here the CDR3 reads CASSNGPNYGYTF. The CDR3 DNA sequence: TGCGCCAGCAGCAATGGGCCCAACTATGGCTACACCTTC.

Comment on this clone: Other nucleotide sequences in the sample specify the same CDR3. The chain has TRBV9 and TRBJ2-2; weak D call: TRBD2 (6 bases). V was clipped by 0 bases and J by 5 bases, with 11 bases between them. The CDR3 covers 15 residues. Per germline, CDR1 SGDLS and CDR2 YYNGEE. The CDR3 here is CASSVGGTSTGELFF. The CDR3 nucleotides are TGTGCCAGCAGCGTAGGGGGGACTTCTACCGGGGAGCTGTTTTTT.